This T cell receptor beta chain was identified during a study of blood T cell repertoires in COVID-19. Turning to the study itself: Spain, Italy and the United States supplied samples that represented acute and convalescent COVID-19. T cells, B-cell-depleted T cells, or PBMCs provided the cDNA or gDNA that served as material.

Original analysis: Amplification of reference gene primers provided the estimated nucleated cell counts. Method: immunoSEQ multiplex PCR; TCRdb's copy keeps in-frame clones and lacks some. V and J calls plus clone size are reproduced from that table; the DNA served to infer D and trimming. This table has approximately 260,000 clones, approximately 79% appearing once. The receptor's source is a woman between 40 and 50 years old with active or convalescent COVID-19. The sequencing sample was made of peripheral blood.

The CDR3 loop is CASTGLAGTQETQYF. CDR3 bases: TGTGCCAGCACTGGACTAGCGGGGACACAAGAGACCCAGTACTTC. This chain links TRBV2 with TRBJ2-5; 12 bases agree with TRBD2. The CDR3 has 15 residues. The junction had 5 bases not matched to a gene; V was cut back by 7 bases and J by 2 bases. The germline V gene has CDR1 SNHLY and CDR2 FYNNEI.